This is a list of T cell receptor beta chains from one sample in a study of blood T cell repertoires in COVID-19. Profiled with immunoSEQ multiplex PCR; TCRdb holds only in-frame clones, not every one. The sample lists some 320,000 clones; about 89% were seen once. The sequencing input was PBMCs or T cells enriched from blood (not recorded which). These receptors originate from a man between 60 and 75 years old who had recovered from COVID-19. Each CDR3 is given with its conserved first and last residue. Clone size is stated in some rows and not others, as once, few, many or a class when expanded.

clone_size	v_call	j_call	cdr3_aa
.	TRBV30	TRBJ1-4	CAWRRPIGAGNEKLFF
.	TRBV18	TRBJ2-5	CASSPPATGAQETQYF
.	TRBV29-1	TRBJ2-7	CSVQGQQSYEQYF
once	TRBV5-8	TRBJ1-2	CASSPLWGRDGYTF
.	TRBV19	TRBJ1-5	CASSIRDQQPQHF
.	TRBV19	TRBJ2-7	CASSINKGRQNEQYF
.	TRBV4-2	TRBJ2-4	CASSQESAGKYIQYF
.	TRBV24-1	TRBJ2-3	CATSDPLWRGGAGTDTQYF
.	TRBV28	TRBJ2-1	CASSRSGRAWYEQFF
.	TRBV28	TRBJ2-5	CASSSPVLQYF
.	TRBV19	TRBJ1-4	CASSPDRGTNEKLFF
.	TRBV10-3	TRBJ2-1	CAISRQGSSGSDNEQFF
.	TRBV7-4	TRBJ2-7	CASSIRDSSYEQYF
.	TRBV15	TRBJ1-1	CATSSEQGLQETEAFF
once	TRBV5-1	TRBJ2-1	CASSLGTSGALEQFF
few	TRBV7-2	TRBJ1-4	CASSSIQGTNEKLFF
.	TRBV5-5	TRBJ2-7	CASSSPGLAIYEQYF
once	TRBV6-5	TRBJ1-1	CASGFGQNTEAFF
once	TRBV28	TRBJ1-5	CASGATGRDQPQHF
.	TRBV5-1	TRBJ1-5	CASSLDSGNQPQHF
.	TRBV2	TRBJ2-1	CASSVQGRGDNEQFF
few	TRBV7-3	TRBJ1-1	CASSLTGTGAEAFF
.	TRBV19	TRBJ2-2	CASSIEGQGFAGELFF
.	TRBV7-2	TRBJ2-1	CASSLEGTSGREKFF
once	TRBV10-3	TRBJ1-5	CAISESGTGGLNQPQHF
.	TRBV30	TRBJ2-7	CAWSPGLAGAPKYEQYF
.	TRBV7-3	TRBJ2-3	CASSPGTRGTDTQYF
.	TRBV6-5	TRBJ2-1	CASSSGGRPFNEQFF